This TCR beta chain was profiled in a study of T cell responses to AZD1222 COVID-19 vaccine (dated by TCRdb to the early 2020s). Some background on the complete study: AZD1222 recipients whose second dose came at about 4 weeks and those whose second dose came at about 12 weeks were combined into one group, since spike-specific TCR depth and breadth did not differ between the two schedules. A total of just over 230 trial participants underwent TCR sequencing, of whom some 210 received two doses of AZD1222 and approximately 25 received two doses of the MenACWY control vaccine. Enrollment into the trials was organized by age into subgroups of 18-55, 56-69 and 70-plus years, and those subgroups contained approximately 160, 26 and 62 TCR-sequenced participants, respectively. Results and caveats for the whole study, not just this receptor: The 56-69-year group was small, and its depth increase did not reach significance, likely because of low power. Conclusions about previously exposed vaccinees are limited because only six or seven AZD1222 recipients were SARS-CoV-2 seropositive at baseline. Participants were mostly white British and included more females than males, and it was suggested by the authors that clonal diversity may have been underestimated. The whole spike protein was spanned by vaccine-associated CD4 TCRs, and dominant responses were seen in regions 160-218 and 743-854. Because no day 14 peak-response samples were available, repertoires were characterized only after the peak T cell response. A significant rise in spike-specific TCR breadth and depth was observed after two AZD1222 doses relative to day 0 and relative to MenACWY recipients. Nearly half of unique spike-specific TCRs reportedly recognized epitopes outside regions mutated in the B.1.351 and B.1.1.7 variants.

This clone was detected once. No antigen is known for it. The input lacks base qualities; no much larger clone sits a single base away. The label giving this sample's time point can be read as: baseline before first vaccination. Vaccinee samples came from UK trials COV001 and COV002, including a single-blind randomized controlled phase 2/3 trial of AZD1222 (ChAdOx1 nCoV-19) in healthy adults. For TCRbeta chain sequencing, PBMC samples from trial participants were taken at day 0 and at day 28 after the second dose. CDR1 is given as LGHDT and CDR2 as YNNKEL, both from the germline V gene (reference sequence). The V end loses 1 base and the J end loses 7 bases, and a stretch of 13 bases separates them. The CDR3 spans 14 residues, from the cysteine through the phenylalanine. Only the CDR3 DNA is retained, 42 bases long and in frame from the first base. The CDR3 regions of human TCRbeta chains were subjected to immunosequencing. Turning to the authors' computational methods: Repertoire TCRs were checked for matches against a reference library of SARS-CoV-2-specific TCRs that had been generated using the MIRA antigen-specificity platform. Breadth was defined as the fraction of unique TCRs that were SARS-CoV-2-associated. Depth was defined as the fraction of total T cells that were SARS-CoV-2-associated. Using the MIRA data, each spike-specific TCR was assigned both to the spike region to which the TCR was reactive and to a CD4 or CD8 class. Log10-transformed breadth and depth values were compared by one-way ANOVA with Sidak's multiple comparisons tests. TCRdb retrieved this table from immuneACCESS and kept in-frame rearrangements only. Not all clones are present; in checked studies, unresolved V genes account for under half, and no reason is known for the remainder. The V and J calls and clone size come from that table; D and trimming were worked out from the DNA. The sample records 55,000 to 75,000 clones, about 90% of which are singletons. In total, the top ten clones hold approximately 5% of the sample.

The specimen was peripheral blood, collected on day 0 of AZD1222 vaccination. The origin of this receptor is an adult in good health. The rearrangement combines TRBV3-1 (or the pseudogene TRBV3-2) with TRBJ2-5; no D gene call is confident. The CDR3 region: CASSQASTIGTQYF. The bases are TGTGCCAGCAGCCAAGCGAGTACTATAGGGACCCAGTACTTC.